Sequencing of this T cell receptor (beta chain) was carried out in a study of T cell responses to AZD1222 COVID-19 vaccine. Germline V gives CDR1 MNHEY, CDR2 SVGAGI. The ends lost 4 bases at V and 6 bases at J; junction bases unmatched: 4. This CDR3 has 15 amino acids. Assay: immunoSEQ multiplex PCR; the TCRdb copy retains only in-frame clones and omits some. The sample has 120,000 to 150,000 clones; 82% are singletons. This clone was found a few times. The input for sequencing was peripheral blood, taken on day 0 of MenACWY control vaccination. The chain uses TRBV6-5 and TRBJ2-2, with TRBD2 matching 11 bases. The receptor's source is an adult in good health. CDR3 amino acids: CASSSPGLAAGELFF. Here the CDR3 DNA reads TGTGCCAGCAGTTCTCCGGGACTAGCGGCCGGGGAGCTGTTTTTT.